A selection of T cell receptor beta chains follows, all from one sample in a study of tumor-infiltrating lymphocytes in primary liver carcinoma. Via MiXCR, TCRdb re-called the multiplex PCR reads, giving one row per CDR3 protein. The sample lists approximately 92,000 distinct CDR3 sequences, around two thirds occurring once. Sample: liver tumor tissue from sampling region 5. The receptor set was obtained from an older woman with primary liver carcinoma and hepatitis B virus infection. The CDR3 runs from the conserved cysteine through the conserved F or W. Each record gives: clone size, D gene, V gene, J gene, CDR3 DNA, CDR3 protein. A D gene is named only where the DNA matches it firmly. Where a row states a size, it is once, few, many or the class of an expanded clone; other rows omit it.

abundance: -; d_gene: -; v_gene: TRBV11-2; j_gene: TRBJ2-3; CDR3nt: TGTGCCAGCAGTTTCCCCCGTAGCGGCCAAGCCACAGATACGCAGTATTTT; CDR3aa: CASSFPRSGQATDTQYF
abundance: -; d_gene: -; v_gene: TRBV7-2; j_gene: TRBJ2-3; CDR3nt: TGTGCCAGCAGAAATAGAAACCGGGTAGATACGCAGTATTTT; CDR3aa: CASRNRNRVDTQYF
abundance: -; d_gene: -; v_gene: TRBV7-8; j_gene: TRBJ2-1; CDR3nt: TGTGCCAGCAGCCCCCAGCCGGGCTCCCACAATGAGCAGTTCTTT; CDR3aa: CASSPQPGSHNEQFF
abundance: -; d_gene: -; v_gene: TRBV11-2; j_gene: TRBJ1-5; CDR3nt: TGTGCCAGCAGCTCCGTACAGGACCAGCCCCAACATTTT; CDR3aa: CASSSVQDQPQHF
abundance: many; d_gene: -; v_gene: TRBV28; j_gene: TRBJ2-1; CDR3nt: TGTGCCACTCAATGGGACCATGGGTACAATGAGCAGTTCTTC; CDR3aa: CATQWDHGYNEQFF
abundance: -; d_gene: TRBD1; v_gene: TRBV10-3; j_gene: TRBJ1-6; CDR3nt: TGTGCAATCAGCGAGACAGGGGGTGCAGGTAATTCATCCCTCCACTTT; CDR3aa: CAISETGGAGNSSLHF
abundance: -; d_gene: -; v_gene: TRBV29-1; j_gene: TRBJ2-5; CDR3nt: TGCAGCACACCTCTTCTTGATAGAGAGACCCAGTACTTC; CDR3aa: CSTPLLDRETQYF
abundance: many; d_gene: -; v_gene: TRBV4-1; j_gene: TRBJ2-3; CDR3nt: TGCGCCAGCAGCCGACCACATACGGATACGCAGTATTTT; CDR3aa: CASSRPHTDTQYF
abundance: -; d_gene: -; v_gene: TRBV6-5; j_gene: TRBJ2-7; CDR3nt: TGTGCCAGCAGAGCCTTACAGGGACTAATCGACGAGCAGTACTTC; CDR3aa: CASRALQGLIDEQYF
abundance: -; d_gene: -; v_gene: TRBV11-1; j_gene: TRBJ1-1; CDR3nt: TGTGCCAGCATCCCTGGCAGGGTTACTGAAACTTTCTTT; CDR3aa: CASIPGRVTETFF
abundance: -; d_gene: -; v_gene: TRBV28; j_gene: TRBJ1-1; CDR3nt: TGTGCCAGCAGTTCGACCGGGACCTCGACGAGGGCTGAAGCTTTCTTT; CDR3aa: CASSSTGTSTRAEAFF
abundance: -; d_gene: TRBD2; v_gene: TRBV6-6; j_gene: TRBJ2-1; CDR3nt: TGTGCCAGCAGTGTCGGGACTAGCGGGAGCTGGGCCGATGAGCAGTTCTTC; CDR3aa: CASSVGTSGSWADEQFF
abundance: -; d_gene: -; v_gene: TRBV2; j_gene: TRBJ2-7; CDR3nt: TGTGCCAGCAGTTCAGGGTCTAGCCGATCCTACGAGCAGTACTTC; CDR3aa: CASSSGSSRSYEQYF
abundance: -; d_gene: -; v_gene: TRBV14; j_gene: TRBJ2-1; CDR3nt: TGTTCCAGCAGCCAGGCAATTAGCGGACTTAATGAGCAGTTCTTC; CDR3aa: CSSSQAISGLNEQFF
abundance: -; d_gene: TRBD2; v_gene: TRBV7-8; j_gene: TRBJ2-3; CDR3nt: TGCGCCAGCAGCCCTTTAGCGGGAGGCCCATACGGCAGGATTACGCAGTATTTT; CDR3aa: CASSPLAGGPYGRITQYF
abundance: few; d_gene: -; v_gene: TRBV20-1; j_gene: TRBJ2-1; CDR3nt: TGCAGTGCTACCCAGCAGAACGGAAACAATGAGCAGTTCTTC; CDR3aa: CSATQQNGNNEQFF
abundance: -; d_gene: -; v_gene: TRBV6-4; j_gene: TRBJ1-1; CDR3nt: TGTGCCAGCAGTAATGGTTTGAACACTGAAGCTTTCTTT; CDR3aa: CASSNGLNTEAFF
abundance: -; d_gene: -; v_gene: TRBV11-3; j_gene: TRBJ2-1; CDR3nt: TGTGCCAGCAGCTTAGATAACGTCGGTGAGCAGTTTTTC; CDR3aa: CASSLDNVGEQFF
abundance: -; d_gene: -; v_gene: TRBV7-9; j_gene: TRBJ2-1; CDR3nt: TGTGCCAGCAGCCTGGACTCAGGGCACTACAATGAGCAGTTATTC; CDR3aa: CASSLDSGHYNEQLF
abundance: few; d_gene: TRBD1; v_gene: TRBV11-2; j_gene: TRBJ1-4; CDR3nt: TGTGCCAGCACCCAGGGACAGAGGAATGAAGAACCGTTTTTT; CDR3aa: CASTQGQRNEEPFF
abundance: -; d_gene: TRBD1; v_gene: TRBV4-2; j_gene: TRBJ2-1; CDR3nt: TGTGCCAGCAGAAACATACCGGGACAGGGTAGTCGCAATAAGCAGTTCTTC; CDR3aa: CASRNIPGQGSRNKQFF
abundance: -; d_gene: TRBD1; v_gene: TRBV11-2; j_gene: TRBJ2-7; CDR3nt: TGTGCCAGCACCCGGACAGGGGAAGGGCAGTACTTC; CDR3aa: CASTRTGEGQYF
abundance: once; d_gene: TRBD2; v_gene: TRBV5-1; j_gene: TRBJ2-1; CDR3nt: TGCGCCAGCAGCTTGGGGGGGCTAGCGGGAGGCTCCTACAGCGAGCAGTTCTTC; CDR3aa: CASSLGGLAGGSYSEQFF
abundance: -; d_gene: -; v_gene: TRBV11-2; j_gene: TRBJ1-3; CDR3nt: TGTGCTAGCGGCCCCTGGGGGGTGCACACCATATATTTT; CDR3aa: CASGPWGVHTIYF
abundance: -; d_gene: -; v_gene: TRBV11-2; j_gene: TRBJ2-7; CDR3nt: TGCGCCAGCAGCTCCCCTCAGCTTTCCGCCGAGCGGTACTTC; CDR3aa: CASSSPQLSAERYF
abundance: many; d_gene: -; v_gene: TRBV6-5; j_gene: TRBJ1-2; CDR3nt: TGTGCCAGCAGTACGACGGGGGTTGATGGCTACACCTTC; CDR3aa: CASSTTGVDGYTF
abundance: -; d_gene: TRBD1; v_gene: TRBV29-1; j_gene: TRBJ2-7; CDR3nt: TGCAGCGGGACAGGGGATACATACAAGCAGTACTTC; CDR3aa: CSGTGDTYKQYF
abundance: -; d_gene: -; v_gene: TRBV6-6; j_gene: TRBJ1-1; CDR3nt: TGTGTCAGCACCCGGGAGAGGGGGTTCACTGAAGCTTTCTTT; CDR3aa: CVSTRERGFTEAFF
abundance: many; d_gene: TRBD1; v_gene: TRBV6-5; j_gene: TRBJ1-1; CDR3nt: TGTGCCACCAAGGACAGGGGCGGCACTGAAGCTTTCTTT; CDR3aa: CATKDRGGTEAFF
abundance: -; d_gene: TRBD1; v_gene: TRBV7-9; j_gene: TRBJ2-2; CDR3nt: TGTGCCAGCAGCTCACCACTCACGGACAGGGGGCCGGGGACCGGGGAGCTGTTTTTT; CDR3aa: CASSSPLTDRGPGTGELFF
abundance: -; d_gene: -; v_gene: TRBV11-2; j_gene: TRBJ2-5; CDR3nt: TGTGCCAGCAGCGTTCCAGGGGTAAGGACCCAGTACTTC; CDR3aa: CASSVPGVRTQYF
abundance: -; d_gene: -; v_gene: TRBV13; j_gene: TRBJ2-7; CDR3nt: TGTGCCAGCATGAAGAAAACGGAAGCAAACGAACAGTACTTC; CDR3aa: CASMKKTEANEQYF
abundance: -; d_gene: -; v_gene: TRBV5-1; j_gene: TRBJ2-1; CDR3nt: TGCGCCAGCAGATTGGATGGGCCCGAAGGGGTCTTC; CDR3aa: CASRLDGPEGVF
abundance: -; d_gene: -; v_gene: TRBV11-2; j_gene: TRBJ2-1; CDR3nt: TGTGCCAGCAGCTTAAGTTTGGGCTCCAACAATGAGCAGTTCTTC; CDR3aa: CASSLSLGSNNEQFF
abundance: many; d_gene: TRBD1; v_gene: TRBV28; j_gene: TRBJ1-1; CDR3nt: TGTGCCAGCAGTTTCCCAGGGGACAGTGAAGCTTTCTTT; CDR3aa: CASSFPGDSEAFF
abundance: -; d_gene: TRBD2; v_gene: TRBV5-1; j_gene: TRBJ2-1; CDR3nt: TGCGCCAGCATCCCCGGGGCTAGCGGGGCCGGTGAGCAGTTCTTC; CDR3aa: CASIPGASGAGEQFF
abundance: -; d_gene: -; v_gene: TRBV2; j_gene: TRBJ2-3; CDR3nt: TGTGCCAGCAGGCGGGGAGTTAGCACAGATACGCAGTATTTT; CDR3aa: CASRRGVSTDTQYF
abundance: -; d_gene: TRBD1; v_gene: TRBV19; j_gene: TRBJ2-5; CDR3nt: TGTGCCAGTAGTATAGGGACAGGCCAAGAGACCCTGTACTTC; CDR3aa: CASSIGTGQETLYF
abundance: once; d_gene: -; v_gene: TRBV11-2; j_gene: TRBJ2-2; CDR3nt: TGTGCCAGCACCTTAAGGGGGACCAGGGAGCTGTTTTTT; CDR3aa: CASTLRGTRELFF
abundance: -; d_gene: -; v_gene: TRBV29-1; j_gene: TRBJ2-7; CDR3nt: TGCAGCGCCCCTGGTGGGACGGGAACTGAGCAGTACTTC; CDR3aa: CSAPGGTGTEQYF
abundance: -; d_gene: -; v_gene: TRBV6-1; j_gene: TRBJ2-7; CDR3nt: TGTGCCAGTACCAGGATAGGGTACCACGAGCAGTACTTC; CDR3aa: CASTRIGYHEQYF
abundance: once; d_gene: -; v_gene: TRBV18; j_gene: TRBJ2-1; CDR3nt: TGTGCCAGCTCCCGGTGGGGTGGCGGGAATGAGCAGTTCTTC; CDR3aa: CASSRWGGGNEQFF
abundance: -; d_gene: -; v_gene: TRBV4-2; j_gene: TRBJ2-1; CDR3nt: TGTGACACAGGACTAACGGTCCACAATGAGCAGTTCTTC; CDR3aa: CDTGLTVHNEQFF
abundance: -; d_gene: -; v_gene: TRBV11-2; j_gene: TRBJ2-3; CDR3nt: TGTGTCAGCAGCCTGACGGGGGCGATCAGTATAGGGGATACGCAGTATTTT; CDR3aa: CVSSLTGAISIGDTQYF
abundance: -; d_gene: -; v_gene: TRBV11-2; j_gene: TRBJ2-4; CDR3nt: TGTGCCAGCAGCCTGGCGGGACCGGAAAACATTCAGTATTTC; CDR3aa: CASSLAGPENIQYF